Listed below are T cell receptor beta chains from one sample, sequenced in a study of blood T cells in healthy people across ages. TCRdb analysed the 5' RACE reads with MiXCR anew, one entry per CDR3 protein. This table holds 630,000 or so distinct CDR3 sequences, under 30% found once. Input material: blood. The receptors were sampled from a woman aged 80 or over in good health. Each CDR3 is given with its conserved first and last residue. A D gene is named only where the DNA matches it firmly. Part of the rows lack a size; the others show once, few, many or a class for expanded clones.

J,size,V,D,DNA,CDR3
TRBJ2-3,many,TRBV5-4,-,TGTGCCAGCAGCGCCACCGGTAGGCAAGTAGATACGCAGTATTTT,CASSATGRQVDTQYF
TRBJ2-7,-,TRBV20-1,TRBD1,TGCAGTGCTAGATCGGGACAGGGCAGGCAGGGCGAGCAGTACTTC,CSARSGQGRQGEQYF
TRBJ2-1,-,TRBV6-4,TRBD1,TGTGCCAGCAGTGACAATCCTCTGGACAGGGTCTCCTACAATGAGCAGTTCTTC,CASSDNPLDRVSYNEQFF
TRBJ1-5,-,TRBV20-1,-,TGCAGTGCTATTGGGCAGATAGGTCAGCCCCAGCATTTT,CSAIGQIGQPQHF
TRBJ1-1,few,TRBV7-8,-,TGTGCCAGCAGCTTATTAAGGTCCGCCAACACTGAAGCTTTCTTT,CASSLLRSANTEAFF
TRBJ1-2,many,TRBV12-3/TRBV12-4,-,TGTGCCAGCAGTTTGTTCAGGGTACGTCATGGCTACACCTTC,CASSLFRVRHGYTF
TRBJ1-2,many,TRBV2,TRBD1,TGTGCCAGCAGGGGGACAGTTTATGGCTACACCTTC,CASRGTVYGYTF
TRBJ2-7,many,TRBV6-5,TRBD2,TGTGCCAGCAGTTACTACCAGCCGGGACTAGGTGGCCCCGAGCAGTACTTC,CASSYYQPGLGGPEQYF
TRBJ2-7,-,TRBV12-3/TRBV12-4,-,TGTGCCAGCAGACAGGGTGTGAGCTCCTACGAGCAGTACTTC,CASRQGVSSYEQYF
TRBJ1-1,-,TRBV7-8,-,TGTGCCAGCAGCCAAGACAGGCTCCCTGGGGCTTTCTTT,CASSQDRLPGAFF
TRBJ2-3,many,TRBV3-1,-,TGTGCCAGCAGCCAAACTACCCACTACACAGATACGCAGTATTTT,CASSQTTHYTDTQYF
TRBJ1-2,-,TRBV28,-,TGTGCCAGCCGGCTCTATGGCTACACCTTC,CASRLYGYTF
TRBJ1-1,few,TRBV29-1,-,TGCAGCGTCCAAAGGTCGACCGTGAACACTGAAGCTTTCTTT,CSVQRSTVNTEAFF
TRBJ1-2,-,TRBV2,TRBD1,TGTGCCAGCAGTGGGGGAACCGACAGGGCGAGAGGCAACACCTTC,CASSGGTDRARGNTF
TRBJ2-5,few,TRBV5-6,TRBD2,TGTGCCAGCAGCCTAGTTCGGGGGGGAAATGAGCAGTACTTC,CASSLVRGGNEQYF
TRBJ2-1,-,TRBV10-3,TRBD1,TGTGCCGCCAGTGAGTCGGGACAGAGCTACAATGAGCAGTTCTTC,CAASESGQSYNEQFF
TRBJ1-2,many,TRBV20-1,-,TGCAGTGCCTTTACAGGGTTTGGGTATGGCTACACCTTC,CSAFTGFGYGYTF
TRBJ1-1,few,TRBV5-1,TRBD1,TGCGCCAGCAGCTCCGGACAGGGGGTAATGACTGAAGCTTTCTTT,CASSSGQGVMTEAFF
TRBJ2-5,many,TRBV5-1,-,TGCGCCAGCAGCTTGAACGGAGCAGGCTTCAAAGAGACCCAGTACTTC,CASSLNGAGFKETQYF
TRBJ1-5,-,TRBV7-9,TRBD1,TGTGCCAGCAGCCGAGGACAGGGTGCCTATCAGCCCCAGCATTTT,CASSRGQGAYQPQHF
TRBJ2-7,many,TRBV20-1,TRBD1,TGCAGTGGGACTCAGGGGGCGTCTTCCTACGAGCAGTACTTC,CSGTQGASSYEQYF
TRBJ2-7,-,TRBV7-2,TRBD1,TGTGCCAGCAGCCAGACAGGGCCCGAGCAGTACTTC,CASSQTGPEQYF